These 5 T cell receptor beta chains originate from one sample sequenced in a study of OX40 agonist ivuxolimab in advanced cancers. Clones were sequenced by immunoSEQ multiplex PCR, and TCRdb holds only the in-frame ones, with some missing. This table has 7,000 to 8,500 clones, over 60% appearing once. The sample consisted of CD4+ or CD8+ T cells sorted from blood, taken in a trial of the OX40 agonist ivuxolimab. The receptors come from an adult with an advanced solid tumor such as melanoma, head and neck, liver or kidney cancer.

The chain recombines TRBV9 with TRBJ1-2; D unresolved. Per the germline V gene, CDR1 is SGDLS and CDR2 is YYNGEE. V lost 0 bases, J lost 7 bases, and 10 bases lay in between. This CDR3 is 13 amino acids long. The CDR3 DNA reads as TGTGCCAGCAGCGTAGATAGCGTTCCTGGCTACACCTTC. It codes for CASSVDSVPGYTF.

The chain carries TRBV23-1 and TRBJ1-1, with D perhaps matching TRBD1 (6 bases). TRBV23-1 is placed among ORFs of uncertain function. With 4 bases removed from V and 4 bases from J, the gap between germline ends came to 28 bases. This CDR3 region has 19 residues. Written as DNA, the CDR3 is TGCGCCAGCAGTCTGAATCGAACTAAGGACAGCCCCGGGGCCACTGAAGCTTTCTTT. Translated: CASSLNRTKDSPGATEAFF.

This chain uses TRBV5-6 with TRBJ2-7, with a weak D call TRBD2 (6 bases). The CDR3 has 15 residues. CDR1 is SGHDT, CDR2 YYEEEE, per germline. Trimming stripped 3 bases from V and 2 bases from J, with 15 bases between. For the CDR3, the DNA is TGTGCCAGCAGCTCCCTCGGGACTGAACCCTACGAGCAGTACTTC. This translates into CASSSLGTEPYEQYF.

V and J are TRBV9 and TRBJ2-1, with 7 bases that match TRBD1. CDR1 is SGDLS, CDR2 YYNGEE, per germline. This CDR3 contains 15 residues. Trimming at V came to 4 bases and at J to 4 bases, leaving 8 bases not matched to a gene. CDR3 coding DNA: TGTGCCAGCAGCCCAGGGGGACCCGAATACAATGAGCAGTTCTTC. Protein: CASSPGGPEYNEQFF.

The DNA of the CDR3 is TGTGCCAGCAGTGAGAGGGGGGACGATGGCTACACCTTC. Translating gives CASSERGDDGYTF. The genes are TRBV27 and TRBJ1-2, with D maybe TRBD1 (6 bases). Trimming took 5 bases from V and 6 from J, leaving 13 bases between them. This CDR3 has 13 residues. Germline-derived CDR1 and CDR2 are MNHEY and SMNVEV (reference sequence).